A single sample gave rise to the 5 T cell receptor beta chains below, sequenced in a study. The sorted Tregs were CD4+CD25+CD127-/low cells. TCRdb passed the 5' RACE reads through MiXCR, listing each CDR3 protein once. The sample has 50,000 to 60,000 distinct CDR3 sequences, less than 25% seen once. The sequenced sample was tumor-infiltrating Tregs sorted from the breast tumor. Receptors were obtained from a female donor with breast cancer.

Concerning this clonotype itself: An end of the junction differs from the germline gene, which may be a read error. The chain couples TRBV7-9 to TRBJ2-5, with TRBD2 matching over 9 bases. CDR3 length: 14 residues. Germline loops: CDR1 SEHNR, CDR2 FQNEAQ (reference sequence). The CDR3 loop reads CASSLAGAGETQYF. The CDR3 DNA is TGTGCCAGTAGCTTAGCGGGGGCTGGAGAGACCCAGTACTTC.

Remarks on this clonotype: With a much larger clone just one base away, this may be a read error. This chain uses TRBV4-3 with TRBJ2-6; D not certain. The V end was cut by 1 base, the J end by 2 bases, with 12 bases between. CDR3 size: 17 residues. Germline loops: CDR1 LGHNA, CDR2 YSLEER. This CDR3 reads CASSQGYSLTGANVLTF. The DNA for the CDR3 is TGCGCCAGCAGCCAAGGGTACAGCCTTACTGGGGCCAACGTCCTGACTTTC.

This clonotype has at least ten counts. The chain has TRBV12-3 or TRBV12-4 and TRBJ1-5; 9 positions agree with TRBD1. Germline trimming cut 6 bases from V and 2 bases from J; bases unmatched to any gene: 8. The CDR3 runs to 16 residues. The CDR3 reads CASSLAWTGGNQPQHF. The CDR3 coding sequence is TGTGCCAGCAGCCTAGCATGGACAGGGGGCAATCAGCCCCAGCATTTT.

Ten or more counts support this clonotype. This chain uses TRBV5-1 with TRBJ2-7, with D maybe TRBD1 (6 bases). V was shortened by 3 bases and J by 5 bases, with 9 bases between the two germline ends. This CDR3 is built from 12 residues. Germline-derived CDR1 and CDR2 are SGHRS and YFSETQ. CDR3 nucleotides: TGCGCCAGCAGCTCACAGGGAGACGAGCAGTACTTC. It codes for CASSSQGDEQYF.

At least ten counts were recorded for this clonotype. The junction shows a germline mismatch at one end, possibly a read error. In DNA form, the CDR3 reads TGTGCCAGCAGCTTAGGTGGAGGGCAAGAGACCCAGTACTTC. Its translation is CASSLGGGQETQYF. This chain links TRBV5-1 with TRBJ2-5, with D possibly TRBD2 on 6 matching bases. This CDR3 contains 14 residues. Germline-derived CDR1 and CDR2 are SGHRS and YFSETQ.